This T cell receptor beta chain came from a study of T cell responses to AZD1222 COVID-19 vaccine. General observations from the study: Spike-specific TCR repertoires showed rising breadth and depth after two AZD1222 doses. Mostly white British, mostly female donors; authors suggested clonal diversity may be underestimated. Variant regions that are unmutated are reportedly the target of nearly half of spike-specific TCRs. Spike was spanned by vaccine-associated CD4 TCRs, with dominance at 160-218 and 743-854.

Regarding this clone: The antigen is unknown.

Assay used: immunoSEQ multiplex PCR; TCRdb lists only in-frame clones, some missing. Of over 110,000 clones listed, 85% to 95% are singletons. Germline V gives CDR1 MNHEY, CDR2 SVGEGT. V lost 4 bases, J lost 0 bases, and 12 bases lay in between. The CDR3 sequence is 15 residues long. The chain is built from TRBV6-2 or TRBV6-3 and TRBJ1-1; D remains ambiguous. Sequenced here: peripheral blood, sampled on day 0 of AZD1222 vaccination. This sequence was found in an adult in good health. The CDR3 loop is CASSLSFSLNTEAFF. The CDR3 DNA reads TGTGCCAGCAGTTTATCCTTTTCTTTGAACACTGAAGCTTTCTTT.